One T cell receptor (beta chain) is described in this entry. The data derive from a study of blood T cell repertoires in COVID-19. Study summary: Samples taken during acute and convalescent COVID-19 were collected in the United States, Italy and Spain.

Per the original data handling: Using reference gene primer amplification, nucleated cell counts were estimated. Generated by immunoSEQ multiplex PCR, the TCRdb table keeps only in-frame clones and is missing some. The DNA gave D and trimming, while V, J and clone size come from that table. The sample records approximately 400,000 clones, over 65% being singletons. This clonotype was obtained from a human donor with acute or convalescent COVID-19. The donor label of this sample is uncertain. The source material was peripheral blood.

This chain's CDR3 is CASSLNSAAVTNSPLHF. In nucleotides, the CDR3 is TGTGCCAGCAGCTTGAACTCGGCGGCCGTAACGAATTCACCCCTCCACTTT. This rearrangement joins TRBV5-8 to TRBJ1-6; no firm D call. Germline CDR1 and CDR2: SGHTS and YDEGEE. CDR3 size: 17 residues. Deletions cut 1 base from V and 7 bases from J, with 18 bases between.